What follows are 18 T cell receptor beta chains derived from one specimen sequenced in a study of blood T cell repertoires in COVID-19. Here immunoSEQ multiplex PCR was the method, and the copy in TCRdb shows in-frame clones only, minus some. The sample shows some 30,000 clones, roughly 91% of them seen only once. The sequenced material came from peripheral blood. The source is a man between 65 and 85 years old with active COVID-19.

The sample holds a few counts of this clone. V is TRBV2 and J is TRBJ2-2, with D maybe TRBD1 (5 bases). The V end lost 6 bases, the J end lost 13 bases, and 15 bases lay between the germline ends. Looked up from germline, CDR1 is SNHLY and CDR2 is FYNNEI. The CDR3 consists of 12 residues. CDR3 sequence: CASSPDRGGLFF. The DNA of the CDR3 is TGTGCCAGCAGCCCCGATAGGGGCGGGCTGTTTTTT.

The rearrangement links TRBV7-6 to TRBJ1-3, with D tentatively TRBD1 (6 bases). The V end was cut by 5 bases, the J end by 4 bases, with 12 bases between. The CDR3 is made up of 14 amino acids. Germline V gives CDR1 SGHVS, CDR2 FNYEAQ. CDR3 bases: TGTGCCAGCAGCCTCCAGGGGAACGGAAACACCATATATTTT. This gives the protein CASSLQGNGNTIYF.

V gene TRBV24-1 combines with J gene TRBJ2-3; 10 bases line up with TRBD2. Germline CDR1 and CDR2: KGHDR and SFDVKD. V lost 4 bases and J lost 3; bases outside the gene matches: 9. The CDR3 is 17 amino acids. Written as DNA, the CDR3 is TGTGCCACCAGTGACCGGACTAGCGGAGGGGATACAGATACGCAGTATTTT. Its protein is CATSDRTSGGDTDTQYF.

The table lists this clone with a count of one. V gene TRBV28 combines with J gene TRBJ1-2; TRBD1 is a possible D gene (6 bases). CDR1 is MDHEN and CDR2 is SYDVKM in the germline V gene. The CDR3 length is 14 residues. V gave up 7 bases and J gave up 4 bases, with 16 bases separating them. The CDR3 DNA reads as TGTGCCAGCAATGGGGCAGGGGTCCCCTATGGCTACACCTTC. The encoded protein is CASNGAGVPYGYTF.

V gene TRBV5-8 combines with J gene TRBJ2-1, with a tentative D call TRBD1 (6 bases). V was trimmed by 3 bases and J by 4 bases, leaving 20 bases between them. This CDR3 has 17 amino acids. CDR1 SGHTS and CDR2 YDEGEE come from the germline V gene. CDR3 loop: CASSSHNRDDFYNEQFF. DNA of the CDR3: TGTGCCAGCAGCTCCCATAACAGGGACGACTTTTACAATGAGCAGTTCTTC.

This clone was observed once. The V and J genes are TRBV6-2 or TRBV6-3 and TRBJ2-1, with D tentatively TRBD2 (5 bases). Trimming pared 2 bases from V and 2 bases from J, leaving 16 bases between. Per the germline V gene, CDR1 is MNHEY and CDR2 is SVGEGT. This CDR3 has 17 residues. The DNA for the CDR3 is TGTGCCAGCAGTTACGGGATCGTGGGAGCACCCTACAATGAGCAGTTCTTC. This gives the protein CASSYGIVGAPYNEQFF.

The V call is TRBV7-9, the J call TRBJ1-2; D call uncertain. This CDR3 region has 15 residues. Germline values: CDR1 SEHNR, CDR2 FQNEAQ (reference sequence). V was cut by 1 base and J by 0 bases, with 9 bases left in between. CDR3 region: CASSLVAITNYGYTF. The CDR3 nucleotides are TGTGCCAGCAGCTTAGTGGCAATAACTAACTATGGCTACACCTTC.

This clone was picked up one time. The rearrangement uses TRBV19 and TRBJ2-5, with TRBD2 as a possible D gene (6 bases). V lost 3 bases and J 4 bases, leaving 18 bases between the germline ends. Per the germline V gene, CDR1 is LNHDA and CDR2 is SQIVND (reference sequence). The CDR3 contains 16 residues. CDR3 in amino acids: CASSIASALGSETQYF. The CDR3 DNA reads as TGTGCCAGTAGTATCGCTAGCGCCTTGGGGTCAGAGACCCAGTACTTC.

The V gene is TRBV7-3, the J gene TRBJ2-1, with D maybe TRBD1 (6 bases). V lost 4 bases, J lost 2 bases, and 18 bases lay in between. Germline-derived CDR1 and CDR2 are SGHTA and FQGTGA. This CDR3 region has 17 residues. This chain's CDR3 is CASSSTWGRGAYNEQFF. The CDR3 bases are TGTGCCAGCAGCTCTACCTGGGGCAGGGGTGCCTACAATGAGCAGTTCTTC.

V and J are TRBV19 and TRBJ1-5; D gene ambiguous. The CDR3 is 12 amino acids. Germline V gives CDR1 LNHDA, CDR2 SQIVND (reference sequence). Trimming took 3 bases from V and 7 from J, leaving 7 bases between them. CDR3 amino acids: CASSIERQPQHF. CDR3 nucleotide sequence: TGTGCCAGTAGTATCGAGAGACAGCCCCAGCATTTT. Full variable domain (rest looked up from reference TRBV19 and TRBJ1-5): DGGITQSPKYLFRKEGQNVTLSCEQNLNHDAMYWYRQDPGQGLRLIYYSQIVNDFQKGDIAEGYSVSREKKESFPLTVTSAQKNPTAFYLCASSIERQPQHFGDGTRLSIL.

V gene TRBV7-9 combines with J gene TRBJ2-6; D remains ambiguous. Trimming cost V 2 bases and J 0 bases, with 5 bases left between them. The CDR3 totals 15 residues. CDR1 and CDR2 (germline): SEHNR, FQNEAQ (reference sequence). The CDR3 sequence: CASSLISSGANVLTF. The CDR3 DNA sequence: TGTGCCAGCAGCTTAATCTCCTCTGGGGCCAACGTCCTGACTTTC.

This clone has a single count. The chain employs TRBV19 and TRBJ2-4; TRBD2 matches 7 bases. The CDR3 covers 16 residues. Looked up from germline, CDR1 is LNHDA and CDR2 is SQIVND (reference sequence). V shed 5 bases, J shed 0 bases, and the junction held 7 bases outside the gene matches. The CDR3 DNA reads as TGTGCCAGTAGTCCCGGGAGGTCCCTAGCCAAAAACATTCAGTACTTC. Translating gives CASSPGRSLAKNIQYF.

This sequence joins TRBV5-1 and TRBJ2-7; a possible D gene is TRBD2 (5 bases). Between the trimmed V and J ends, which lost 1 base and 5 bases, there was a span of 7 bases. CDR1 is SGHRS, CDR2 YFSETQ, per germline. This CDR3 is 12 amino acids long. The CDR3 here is CASSLSGNEQYF. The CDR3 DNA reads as TGCGCCAGCAGCTTGTCCGGGAACGAGCAGTACTTC.

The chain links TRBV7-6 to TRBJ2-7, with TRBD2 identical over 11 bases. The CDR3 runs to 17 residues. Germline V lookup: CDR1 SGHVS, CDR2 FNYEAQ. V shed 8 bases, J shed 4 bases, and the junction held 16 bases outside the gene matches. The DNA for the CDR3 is TGTGCCAGCTACCAGGGACTAGCGGTTCTTAGCGCGTACGAGCAGTACTTC. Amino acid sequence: CASYQGLAVLSAYEQYF.

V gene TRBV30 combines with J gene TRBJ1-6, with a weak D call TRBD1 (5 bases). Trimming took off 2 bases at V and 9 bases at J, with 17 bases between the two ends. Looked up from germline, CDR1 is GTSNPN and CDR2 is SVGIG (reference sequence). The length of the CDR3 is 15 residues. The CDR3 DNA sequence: TGTGCCTGGAGTTTCTCTTCGGGGGATAGTTCACCCCTCCACTTT. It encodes CAWSFSSGDSSPLHF.

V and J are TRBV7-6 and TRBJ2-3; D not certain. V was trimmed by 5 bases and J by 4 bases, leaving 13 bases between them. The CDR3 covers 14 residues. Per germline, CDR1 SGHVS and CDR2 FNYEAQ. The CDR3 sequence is CASSLQAPPDTQYF. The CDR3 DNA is TGTGCCAGCAGCCTCCAGGCACCCCCAGATACGCAGTATTTT.

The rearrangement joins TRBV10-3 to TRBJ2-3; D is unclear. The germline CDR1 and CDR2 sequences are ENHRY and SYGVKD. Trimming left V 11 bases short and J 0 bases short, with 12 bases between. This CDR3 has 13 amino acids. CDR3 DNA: TGTGCCGCCACTCCAATTAGCACAGATACGCAGTATTTT. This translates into CAATPISTDTQYF.

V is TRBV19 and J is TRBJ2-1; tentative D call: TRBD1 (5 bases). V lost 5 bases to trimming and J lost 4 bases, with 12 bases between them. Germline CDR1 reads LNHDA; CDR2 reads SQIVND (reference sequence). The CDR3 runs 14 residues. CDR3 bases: TGTGCCAGTAGTTCCCCCCAGGGATACAATGAGCAGTTCTTC. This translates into CASSSPQGYNEQFF. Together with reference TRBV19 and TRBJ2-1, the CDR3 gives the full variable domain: DGGITQSPKYLFRKEGQNVTLSCEQNLNHDAMYWYRQDPGQGLRLIYYSQIVNDFQKGDIAEGYSVSREKKESFPLTVTSAQKNPTAFYLCASSSPQGYNEQFFGPGTRLTVL.